This entry features one T cell receptor beta chain sequence. Germline V gene sequence: CDR1 SGHNT, CDR2 YYREEE (reference sequence). The CDR3 has 14 residues. Germline trimming cut 4 bases from V and 3 bases from J; bases unmatched to any gene: 4. This entry comes from a study of blood T cell repertoires in COVID-19. Study summary: Italy, Spain and the United States were the sources of the convalescent and acute COVID-19 samples. T cells, B-cell-depleted T cells, or PBMCs provided the cDNA or gDNA that served as material.

Assay used: immunoSEQ multiplex PCR; TCRdb lists only in-frame clones, some missing. This repertoire shows roughly 250,000 clones, about 86% found once; its top ten account for 2.5% to 3.5%. This clonotype was obtained from a woman aged 55 to 70 with active or convalescent COVID-19. The chain couples TRBV5-4 to TRBJ1-2; 9 bases match TRBD1. Material: peripheral blood. CDR3 coding DNA: TGTGCCAGCAGCGGACAGGGGCGGGACTATGGCTACACCTTC. It specifies CASSGQGRDYGYTF.